The clone carrying this TCR beta chain was seen more than once but under ten times. Its antigen is not identified. The data were obtained in a study of beta chain features in type 1 diabetes. Findings of the study overall: Reads derived from cDNA could over-represent cells showing high TCR expression. Relative to healthy donors, patients appeared to have naive, central memory and Treg TCRB repertoires that were more similar.

The whole isolated RNA underwent reverse transcription, so sequencing captured expressed TCRB transcripts. TCRdb keeps only in-frame clones here, not all; method: immunoSEQ multiplex PCR. The sample includes hundreds of thousands of clones, around a sixth of them seen just once. All of the sorted populations showed purity greater than 98%. V trimming: 6 bases; J trimming: 8 bases; junction bases outside the gene matches: 10. The CDR3 length is 14 residues. Germline CDR1 is SGHRS and CDR2 is YFSETQ. This chain uses TRBV5-1 with TRBJ2-1, with 8 bases lining up with TRBD1. The source of this sequence is a woman aged 18-30 years in good health. The specimen sequenced was naive CD4+ T cells from blood. The CDR3, as DNA: TGCGCCAGCACGACATATAAGACAGGGGATGAGCAGTTCTTC. This sequence encodes CASTTYKTGDEQFF. Full variable domain (outside the CDR3, taken from reference TRBV5-1 and TRBJ2-1): KAGVTQTPRYLIKTRGQQVTLSCSPISGHRSVSWYQQTPGQGLQFLFEYFSETQRNKGNFPGRFSGRQFSNSRSEMNVSTLELGDSALYLCASTTYKTGDEQFFGPGTRLTVL.